The TCR beta chain under discussion was sequenced for a study of control samples from healthy donors and cancer patients. The table came from immunoSEQ multiplex PCR; TCRdb's copy has only in-frame clones and leaves some out. This table holds roughly 100,000 clones, more than 90% found once. V lost 4 bases and J 3 bases, leaving 15 bases between the germline ends. The CDR3 loop spans 15 amino acids. The germline gives CDR1 SGHVS, CDR2 FQNEAQ. Material: blood. The receptor was derived from a human donor in good health. The donor label of this sample is uncertain. The J gene is TRBJ1-2, the V gene TRBV7-8; D is perhaps TRBD1 (6 bases). This chain's CDR3 is CASSSLTGHDYGYTF. The CDR3 DNA reads TGTGCCAGCAGCTCGTTGACAGGCCATGACTATGGCTACACCTTC.